This entry features one TCR beta chain sequence. What it binds is not known. The trim removed 1 base at V and 0 bases at J, leaving 4 bases unmatched. The germline CDR1 and CDR2 sequences are SGDLS and YYNGEE. This CDR3 is 17 amino acids long. In nominal health when sampled, donors likely had unrecorded immune exposures nonetheless. Use of 60 Vbeta and 13 Jbeta primers characterized the PCR. Sequenced by immunoSEQ multiplex PCR; TCRdb stores in-frame clones only, minus some. The sample carries 200,000 or so clones, more than 85% recorded once. This sample is part of a study of cytomegalovirus exposure and HLA in healthy donors. As for the study in general: A prior study identified 90 million to 120 million unique TCR beta sequences from some 200 million T cells. Study findings and constraints: Segments of the TCR beta V type were, in most cases, productive about 90% or about 30% of the time in an earlier analysis. Per published accounts, TCR beta sequences correctly predicted the HLA-A and HLA-B alleles of most subjects.

This sequence originates from a girl under three years old in good health and CMV-seronegative. The chain uses TRBV9 and TRBJ1-6; 7 bases are shared with TRBD1. Sequencing was done on a sample of PBMCs. CDR3: CASSVRDRSSYNSPLHF. CDR3 DNA: TGTGCCAGCAGCGTACGGGACAGAAGCTCCTATAATTCACCCCTCCACTTT.